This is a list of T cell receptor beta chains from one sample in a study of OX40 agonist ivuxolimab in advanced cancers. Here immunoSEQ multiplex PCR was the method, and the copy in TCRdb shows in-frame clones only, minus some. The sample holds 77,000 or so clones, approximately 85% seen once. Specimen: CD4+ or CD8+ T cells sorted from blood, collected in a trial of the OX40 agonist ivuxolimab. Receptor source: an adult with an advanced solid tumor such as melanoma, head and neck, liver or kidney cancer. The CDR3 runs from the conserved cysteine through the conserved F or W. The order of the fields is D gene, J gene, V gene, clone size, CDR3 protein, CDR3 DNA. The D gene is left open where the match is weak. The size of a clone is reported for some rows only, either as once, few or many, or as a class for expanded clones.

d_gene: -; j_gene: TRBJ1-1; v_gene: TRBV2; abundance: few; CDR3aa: CASSVRWGAFF; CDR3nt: TGTGCCAGCAGTGTTCGGTGGGGAGCTTTCTTT
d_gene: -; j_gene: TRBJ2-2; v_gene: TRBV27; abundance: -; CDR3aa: CASSPVVGTGELFF; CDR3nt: TGTGCCAGCAGCCCCGTAGTAGGCACCGGGGAGCTGTTTTTT
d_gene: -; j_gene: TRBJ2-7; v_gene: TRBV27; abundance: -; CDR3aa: CATQLRLSGEQYF; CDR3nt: TGTGCCACCCAGCTAAGATTGTCGGGCGAGCAGTACTTC
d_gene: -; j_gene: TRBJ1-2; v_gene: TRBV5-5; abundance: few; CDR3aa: CASSWSPDGSGYTF; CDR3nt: TGTGCCAGCAGCTGGAGCCCCGATGGGTCTGGCTACACCTTC
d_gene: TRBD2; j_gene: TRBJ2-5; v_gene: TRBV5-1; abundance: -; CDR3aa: CASSLRGGQETQYF; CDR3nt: TGCGCCAGCAGCTTGCGGGGGGGTCAAGAGACCCAGTACTTC
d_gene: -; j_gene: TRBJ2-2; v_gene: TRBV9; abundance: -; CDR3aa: CASSVRLGALSGELFF; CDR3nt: TGTGCCAGCAGCGTAAGGTTGGGGGCCCTTAGCGGGGAGCTGTTTTTT
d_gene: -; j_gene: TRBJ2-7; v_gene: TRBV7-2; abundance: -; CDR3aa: CATSGATYEQYF; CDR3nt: TGTGCCACAAGCGGTGCAACCTACGAGCAGTACTTC
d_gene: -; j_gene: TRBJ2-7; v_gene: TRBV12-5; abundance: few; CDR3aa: CASAVTQRVYEQYF; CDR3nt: TGTGCTAGTGCCGTGACTCAAAGGGTCTACGAGCAGTACTTC
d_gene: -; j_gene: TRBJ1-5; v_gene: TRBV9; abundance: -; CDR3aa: CASSVDDRYQPQHF; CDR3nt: TGTGCCAGCAGCGTAGACGATCGTTATCAGCCCCAGCATTTT
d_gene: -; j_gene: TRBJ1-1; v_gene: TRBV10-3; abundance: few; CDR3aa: CAIISVNTEAFF; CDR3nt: TGTGCCATCATATCCGTGAACACTGAAGCTTTCTTT
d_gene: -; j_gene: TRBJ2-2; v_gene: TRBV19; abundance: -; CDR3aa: CASSFFGTGRAGELFF; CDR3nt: TGTGCCAGTAGTTTTTTTGGCACTGGTAGGGCCGGGGAGCTGTTTTTT